This T cell receptor (beta chain) was documented in a study of CD8 T cells in ankylosing spondylitis. Regarding the study as a whole: What appeared characteristic of ankylosing spondylitis blood was a TCR beta motif of fewer than ten highly homologous variants. In ankylosing spondylitis patients, matched synovial fluid reportedly showed significant enrichment of disease-linked clones. Within peripheral blood, clones linked to disease were CD8+ and relatively rare.

Germline loops: CDR1 SQVTM, CDR2 ANQGSEA. J was trimmed by 6 bases and V by 4 bases; bases with no gene match: 5. There are 13 residues in the CDR3. A word on this clonotype: Its specificity is unknown.

TCRdb called the 5' RACE reads again in MiXCR, with one record for every CDR3 protein. The sample gives hundreds of thousands of distinct CDR3 sequences, less than 25% of which show up once; about 3.5% is in the top ten. The material sequenced was blood, either unsorted or a sorted T cell fraction (not recorded which). The clonotype originates from a female donor with ankylosing spondylitis or in good health (not recorded which). V gene TRBV29-1 combines with J gene TRBJ1-2; 10 bases are shared with TRBD1. The CDR3 DNA reads TGCAGCGTTGGAGAAGGGACAGGGGATGGCTACACCTTC. Translation: CSVGEGTGDGYTF.